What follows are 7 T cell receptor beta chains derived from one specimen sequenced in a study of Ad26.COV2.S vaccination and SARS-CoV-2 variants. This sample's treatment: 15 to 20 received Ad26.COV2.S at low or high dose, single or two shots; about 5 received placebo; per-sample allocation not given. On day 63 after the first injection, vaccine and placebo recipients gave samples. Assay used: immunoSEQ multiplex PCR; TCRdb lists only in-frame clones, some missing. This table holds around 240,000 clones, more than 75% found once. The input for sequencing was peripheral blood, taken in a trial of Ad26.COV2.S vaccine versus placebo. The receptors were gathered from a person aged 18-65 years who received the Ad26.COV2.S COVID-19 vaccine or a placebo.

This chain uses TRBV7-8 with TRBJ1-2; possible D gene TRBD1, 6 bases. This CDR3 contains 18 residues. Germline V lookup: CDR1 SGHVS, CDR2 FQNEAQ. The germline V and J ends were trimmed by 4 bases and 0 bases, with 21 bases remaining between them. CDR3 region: CASSSRRGGSDSNYGYTF. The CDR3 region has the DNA TGTGCCAGCAGCTCCCGGAGGGGGGGCTCGGATTCTAACTATGGCTACACCTTC.

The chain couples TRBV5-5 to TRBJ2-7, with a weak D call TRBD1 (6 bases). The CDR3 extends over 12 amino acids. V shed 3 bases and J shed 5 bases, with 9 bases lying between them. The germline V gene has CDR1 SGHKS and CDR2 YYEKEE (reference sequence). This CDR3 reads CASSWAGDEQYF. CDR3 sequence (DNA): TGTGCCAGCAGCTGGGCAGGGGACGAGCAGTACTTC. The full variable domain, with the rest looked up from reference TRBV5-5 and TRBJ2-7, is DAGVTQSPTHLIKTRGQQVTLRCSPISGHKSVSWYQQVLGQGPQFIFQYYEKEERGRGNFPDRFSARQFPNYSSELNVNALLLGDSALYLCASSWAGDEQYFGPGTRLTVT.

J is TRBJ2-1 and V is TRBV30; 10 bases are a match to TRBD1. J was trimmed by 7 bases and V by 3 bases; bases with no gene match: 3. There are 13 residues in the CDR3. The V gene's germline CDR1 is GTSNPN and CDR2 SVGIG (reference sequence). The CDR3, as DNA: TGTGCCTGGAGCGGACAGGGGGGAAATGAGCAGTTCTTC. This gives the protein CAWSGQGGNEQFF.

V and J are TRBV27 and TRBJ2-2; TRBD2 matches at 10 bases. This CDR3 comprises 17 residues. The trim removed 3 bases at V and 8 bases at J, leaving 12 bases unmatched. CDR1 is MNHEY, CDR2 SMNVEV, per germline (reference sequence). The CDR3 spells CASSFNPLAGVWGELFF. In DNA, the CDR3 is TGTGCCAGCAGTTTCAACCCTCTAGCGGGAGTGTGGGGGGAGCTGTTTTTT.

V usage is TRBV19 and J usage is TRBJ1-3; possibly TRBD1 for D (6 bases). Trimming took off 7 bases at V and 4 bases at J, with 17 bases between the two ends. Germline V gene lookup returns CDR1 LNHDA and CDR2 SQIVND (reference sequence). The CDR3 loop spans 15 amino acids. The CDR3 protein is CASTSGRTAGNTIYF. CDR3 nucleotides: TGTGCCAGTACCTCGGGACGGACAGCGGGAAACACCATATATTTT.

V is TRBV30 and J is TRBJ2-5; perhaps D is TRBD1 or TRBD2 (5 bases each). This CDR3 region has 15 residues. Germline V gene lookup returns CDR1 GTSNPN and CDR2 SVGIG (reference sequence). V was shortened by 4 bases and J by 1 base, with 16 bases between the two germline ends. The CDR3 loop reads CAWTLRGNPQETQYF. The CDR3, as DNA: TGTGCCTGGACCCTACGGGGCAACCCCCAAGAGACCCAGTACTTC.

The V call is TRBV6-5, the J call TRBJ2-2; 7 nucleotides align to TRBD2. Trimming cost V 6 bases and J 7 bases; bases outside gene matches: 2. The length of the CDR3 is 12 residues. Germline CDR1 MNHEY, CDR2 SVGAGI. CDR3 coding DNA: TGTGCCAGCAGAAGGACTAGCGGGGAGCTGTTTTTT. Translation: CASRRTSGELFF.